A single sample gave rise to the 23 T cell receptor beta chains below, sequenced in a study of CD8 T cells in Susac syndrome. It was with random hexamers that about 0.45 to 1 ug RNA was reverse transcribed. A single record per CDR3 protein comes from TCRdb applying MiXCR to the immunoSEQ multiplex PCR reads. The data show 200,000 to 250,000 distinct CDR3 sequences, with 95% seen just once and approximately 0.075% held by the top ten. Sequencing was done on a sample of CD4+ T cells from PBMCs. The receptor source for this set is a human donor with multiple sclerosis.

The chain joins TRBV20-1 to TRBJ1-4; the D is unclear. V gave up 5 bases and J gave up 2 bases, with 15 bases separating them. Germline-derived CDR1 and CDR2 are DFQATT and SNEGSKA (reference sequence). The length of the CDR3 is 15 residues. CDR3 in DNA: TGCAGTGCTGGGCGACCGGGAAGCACTAATGAAAAACTGTTTTTT. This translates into CSAGRPGSTNEKLFF.

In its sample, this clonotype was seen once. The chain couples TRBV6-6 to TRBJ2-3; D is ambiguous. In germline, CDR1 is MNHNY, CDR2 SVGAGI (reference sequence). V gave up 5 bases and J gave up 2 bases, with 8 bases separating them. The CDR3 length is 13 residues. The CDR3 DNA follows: TGTGCCAGCAGTCCCCAAATCACAGATACGCAGTATTTT. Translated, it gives CASSPQITDTQYF.

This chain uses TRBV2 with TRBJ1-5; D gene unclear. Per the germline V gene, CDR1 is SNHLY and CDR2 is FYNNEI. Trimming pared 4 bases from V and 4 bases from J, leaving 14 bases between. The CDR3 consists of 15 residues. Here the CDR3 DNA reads TGTGCCAGCAGTGGAAGTGCTTTGGGGAATCAGCCCCAGCATTTT. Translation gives CASSGSALGNQPQHF.

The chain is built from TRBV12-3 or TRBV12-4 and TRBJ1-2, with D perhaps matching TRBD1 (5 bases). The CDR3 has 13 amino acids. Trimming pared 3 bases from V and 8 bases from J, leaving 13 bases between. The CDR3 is CASSLDGALGYTF. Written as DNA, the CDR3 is TGTGCCAGCAGTTTGGACGGGGCCCTCGGCTACACCTTC.

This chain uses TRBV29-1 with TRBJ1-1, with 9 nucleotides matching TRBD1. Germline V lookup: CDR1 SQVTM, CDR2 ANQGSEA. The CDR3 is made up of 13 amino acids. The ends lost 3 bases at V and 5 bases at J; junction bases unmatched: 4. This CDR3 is CSVDGTGWTEAFF. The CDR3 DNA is TGCAGCGTTGATGGGACAGGGTGGACTGAAGCTTTCTTT.

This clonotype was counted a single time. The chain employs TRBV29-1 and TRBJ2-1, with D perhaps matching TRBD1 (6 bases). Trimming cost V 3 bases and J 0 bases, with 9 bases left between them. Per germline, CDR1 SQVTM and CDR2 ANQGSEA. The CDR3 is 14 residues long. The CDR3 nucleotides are TGCAGCGTTGAGGGGGCCCCCTCCTACAATGAGCAGTTCTTC. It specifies CSVEGAPSYNEQFF.

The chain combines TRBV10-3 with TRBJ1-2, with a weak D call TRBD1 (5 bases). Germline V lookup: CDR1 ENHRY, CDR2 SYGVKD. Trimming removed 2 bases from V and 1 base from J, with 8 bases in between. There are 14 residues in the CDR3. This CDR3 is CAISEQGDNYGYTF. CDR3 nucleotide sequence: TGTGCCATCAGTGAGCAGGGAGATAACTATGGCTACACCTTC.

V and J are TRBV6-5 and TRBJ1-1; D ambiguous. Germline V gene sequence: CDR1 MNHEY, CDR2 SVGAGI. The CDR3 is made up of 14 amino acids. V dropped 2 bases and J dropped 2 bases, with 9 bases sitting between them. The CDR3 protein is CASSYAGANTEAFF. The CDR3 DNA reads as TGTGCCAGCAGTTACGCAGGAGCAAACACTGAAGCTTTCTTT.

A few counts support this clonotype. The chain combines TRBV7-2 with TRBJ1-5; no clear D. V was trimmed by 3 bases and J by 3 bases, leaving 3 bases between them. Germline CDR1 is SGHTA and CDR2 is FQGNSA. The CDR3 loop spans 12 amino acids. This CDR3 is CASSLANQPQHF. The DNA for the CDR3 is TGTGCCAGCAGCTTGGCCAATCAGCCCCAGCATTTT.

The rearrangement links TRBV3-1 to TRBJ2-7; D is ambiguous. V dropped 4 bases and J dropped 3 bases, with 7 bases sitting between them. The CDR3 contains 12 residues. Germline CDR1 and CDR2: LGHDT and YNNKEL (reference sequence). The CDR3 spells CASSLSFYEQYF. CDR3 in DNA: TGTGCCAGCAGCCTTTCGTTCTACGAGCAGTACTTC.

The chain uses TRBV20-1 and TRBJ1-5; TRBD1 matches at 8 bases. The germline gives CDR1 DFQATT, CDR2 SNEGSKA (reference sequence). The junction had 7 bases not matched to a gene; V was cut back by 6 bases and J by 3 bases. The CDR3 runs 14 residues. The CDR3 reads CSAHRGAYNQPQHF. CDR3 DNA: TGCAGTGCCCACAGGGGGGCATACAATCAGCCCCAGCATTTT.

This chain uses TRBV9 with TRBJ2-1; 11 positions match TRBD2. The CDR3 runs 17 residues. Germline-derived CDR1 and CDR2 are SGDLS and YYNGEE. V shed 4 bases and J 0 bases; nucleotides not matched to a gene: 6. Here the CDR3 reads CASSQGTSGNSYNEQFF. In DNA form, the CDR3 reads TGTGCCAGCAGCCAAGGGACTAGCGGAAACTCCTACAATGAGCAGTTCTTC.

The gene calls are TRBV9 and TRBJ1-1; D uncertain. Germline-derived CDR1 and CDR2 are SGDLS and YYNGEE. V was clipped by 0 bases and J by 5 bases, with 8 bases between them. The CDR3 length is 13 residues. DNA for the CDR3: TGTGCCAGCAGCGTAGAGGTGGGAACTGAAGCTTTCTTT. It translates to CASSVEVGTEAFF.

The CDR3, as DNA: TGTGCCAGCTCACTCGCCGGGATTGAGGAGACCCAGTACTTC. Translating it yields CASSLAGIEETQYF. The genes are TRBV18 and TRBJ2-5; D may be TRBD2 (5 bases). The V end was cut by 4 bases, the J end by 5 bases, with 14 bases between. The germline V gene has CDR1 KGHSH and CDR2 LQKENI. The CDR3 contains 14 residues.

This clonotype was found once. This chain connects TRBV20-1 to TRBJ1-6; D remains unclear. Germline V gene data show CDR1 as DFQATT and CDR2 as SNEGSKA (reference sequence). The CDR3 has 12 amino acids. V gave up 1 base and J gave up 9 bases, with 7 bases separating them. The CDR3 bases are TGCAGTGCTAGAGGGGGAGCTTCACCCCTCCACTTT. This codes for CSARGGASPLHF.

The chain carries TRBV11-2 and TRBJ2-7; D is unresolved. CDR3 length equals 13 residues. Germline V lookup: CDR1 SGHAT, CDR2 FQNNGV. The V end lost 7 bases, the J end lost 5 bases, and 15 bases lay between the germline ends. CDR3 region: CASTPLTLHEQYF. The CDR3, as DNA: TGTGCCAGCACCCCGCTAACTCTACACGAGCAGTACTTC.

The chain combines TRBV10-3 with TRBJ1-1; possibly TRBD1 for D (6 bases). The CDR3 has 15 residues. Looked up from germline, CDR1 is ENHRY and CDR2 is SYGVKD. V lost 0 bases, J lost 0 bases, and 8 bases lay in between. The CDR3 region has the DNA TGTGCCATCAGTGAGTCGAGGACAGTGAACACTGAAGCTTTCTTT. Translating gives CAISESRTVNTEAFF.

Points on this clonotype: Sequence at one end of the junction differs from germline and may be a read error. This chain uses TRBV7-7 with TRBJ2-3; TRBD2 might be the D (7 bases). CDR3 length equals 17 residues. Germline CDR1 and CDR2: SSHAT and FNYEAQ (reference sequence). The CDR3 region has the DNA TGTGCTAGCAGCCCCTATGGGGGGGCGGGCAATCCAGATACGCAGTATTTT. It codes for CASSPYGGAGNPDTQYF. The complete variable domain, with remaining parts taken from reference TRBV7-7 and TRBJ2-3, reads GAGVSQSPRYKVTKRGQDVTLRCDPISSHATLYWYQQALGQGPEFLTYFNYEAQPDKSGLPSDRFSAERPEGSISTLTIQRTEQRDSAMYRCASSPYGGAGNPDTQYFGPGTRLTVL.

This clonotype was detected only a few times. CDR3 in amino acids: CASSPPPGDTQYF. The CDR3 bases are TGTGCCAGCAGTCCCCCTCCGGGAGATACGCAGTATTTT. This sequence joins TRBV27 and TRBJ2-3; no clear D gene. The V gene's germline CDR1 is MNHEY and CDR2 SMNVEV (reference sequence). This CDR3 spans 13 amino acids. The V and J ends lost 5 bases and 5 bases respectively, with 11 bases between them.

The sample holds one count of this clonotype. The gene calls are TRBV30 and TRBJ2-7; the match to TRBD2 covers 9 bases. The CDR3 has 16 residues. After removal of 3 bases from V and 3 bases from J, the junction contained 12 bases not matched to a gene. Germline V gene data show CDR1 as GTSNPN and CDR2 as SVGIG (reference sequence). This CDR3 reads CAWRPPWSGGHYEQYF. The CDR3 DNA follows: TGTGCCTGGAGACCCCCGTGGAGCGGGGGGCACTACGAGCAGTACTTC.

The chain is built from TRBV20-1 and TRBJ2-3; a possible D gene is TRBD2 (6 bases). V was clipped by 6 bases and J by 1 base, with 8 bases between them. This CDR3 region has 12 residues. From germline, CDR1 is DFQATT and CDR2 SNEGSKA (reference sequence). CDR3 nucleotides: TGCAGTGCCGGGGGAGGCACAGATACGCAGTATTTT. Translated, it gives CSAGGGTDTQYF.

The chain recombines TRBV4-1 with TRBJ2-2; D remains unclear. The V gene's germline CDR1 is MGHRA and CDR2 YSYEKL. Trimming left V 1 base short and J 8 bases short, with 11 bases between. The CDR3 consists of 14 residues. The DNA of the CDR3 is TGCGCCAGCAGCCAAGTACAGTACCCGGGGGAGCTGTTTTTT. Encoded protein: CASSQVQYPGELFF.

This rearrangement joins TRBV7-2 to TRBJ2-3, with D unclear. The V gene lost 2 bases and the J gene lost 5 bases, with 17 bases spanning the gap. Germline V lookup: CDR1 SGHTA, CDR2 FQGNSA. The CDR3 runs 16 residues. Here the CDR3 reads CASSLYGPPERDTQYF. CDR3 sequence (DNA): TGTGCCAGCAGCTTATATGGGCCCCCGGAGAGAGATACGCAGTATTTT.